What follows are 29 T cell receptor beta chains derived from one specimen sequenced in a study of blood T cell repertoires in COVID-19. Sequencing used immunoSEQ multiplex PCR; TCRdb keeps in-frame clones, though not all of them. The sample holds about 230,000 clones, approximately 90% seen once. The material sequenced was peripheral blood. The source of these receptors is a man aged 45 to 65 with COVID-19, enrolled during active disease.

The chain couples TRBV3-1 (or the pseudogene TRBV3-2) to TRBJ2-7; weak D call: TRBD2 (5 bases). CDR3 length equals 14 residues. Trimming removed 5 bases from V and 5 bases from J, with 16 bases in between. The germline CDR1 and CDR2 sequences are LGHDT and YNNKEL (reference sequence). In nucleotides, the CDR3 is TGTGCCAGCAGCTCGCGGGCGGGTGGGGACGAGCAGTACTTC. Its translation: CASSSRAGGDEQYF.

The CDR3 coding sequence is TGTGCCAGCAGCCTCGCCGGTGAGCAGTTCTTC. It encodes CASSLAGEQFF. This chain links TRBV9 with TRBJ2-1; D ambiguous. This CDR3 comprises 11 residues. Germline CDR1 is SGDLS and CDR2 is YYNGEE. V lost 4 bases and J 9 bases, leaving 8 bases between the germline ends. The full variable domain, rest sourced from reference TRBV9 and TRBJ2-1, is DSGVTQTPKHLITATGQRVTLRCSPRSGDLSVYWYQQSLDQGLQFLIQYYNGEERAKGNILERFSAQQFPDLHSELNLSSLELGDSALYFCASSLAGEQFFGPGTRLTVL.

This chain connects TRBV18 to TRBJ1-3; 7 bases agree with TRBD1. J lost 0 bases, V lost 3 bases, and 11 bases had no gene match. This CDR3 is built from 18 residues. Germline CDR1 and CDR2: KGHSH and LQKENI. The CDR3 loop reads CASSPMGQPTSSGNTIYF. CDR3 bases: TGTGCCAGCTCACCTATGGGACAGCCAACCTCCTCTGGAAACACCATATATTTT.

The J gene is TRBJ2-1, the V gene TRBV3-1 (or the pseudogene TRBV3-2); 8 bases match TRBD1. Losses at the gene ends were 2 bases for V and 2 bases for J; bases not matched to a gene: 8. This CDR3 comprises 17 residues. From germline, CDR1 is LGHDT and CDR2 YNNKEL (reference sequence). The CDR3 spells CASSQTSGTGAYNEQFF. CDR3 DNA: TGTGCCAGCAGCCAAACCTCCGGGACAGGAGCCTACAATGAGCAGTTCTTC.

The V gene is TRBV7-9, the J gene TRBJ1-1; 8 bases map to TRBD1. Trimming cost V 5 bases and J 5 bases; bases outside gene matches: 10. Germline V gives CDR1 SEHNR, CDR2 FQNEAQ (reference sequence). The CDR3 contains 15 residues. The CDR3 bases are TGTGCCAGCAGCCGCGCAGGGGGCTATGGGACTGAAGCTTTCTTT. This gives the protein CASSRAGGYGTEAFF.

In this sample, this clone turned up a few times. CDR3 region: CASSSPLGQGGTGELFF. The CDR3, as DNA: TGTGCCAGCAGCTCCCCTCTCGGGCAGGGGGGCACCGGGGAGCTGTTTTTT. This rearrangement joins TRBV11-2 to TRBJ2-2, with D possibly TRBD1 on 7 matching bases. Trimming pared 4 bases from V and 4 bases from J, leaving 19 bases between. The CDR3 spans 17 residues. The germline V gene encodes CDR1 SGHAT and CDR2 FQNNGV.

In nucleotides, the CDR3 is TGTGCCAGCAGCAGACTCCCCTCAGGGGAAAAACTGTTTTTT. Translated, it gives CASSRLPSGEKLFF. The chain employs TRBV28 and TRBJ1-4; D is possibly TRBD1 (5 bases). With 6 bases removed from V and 8 bases from J, the gap between germline ends came to 16 bases. The germline V gene encodes CDR1 MDHEN and CDR2 SYDVKM. There are 14 residues in the CDR3.

This clone was picked up one time. V gene TRBV5-1 combines with J gene TRBJ1-3; 8 bases are shared with TRBD1. J was trimmed by 3 bases and V by 1 base; bases with no gene match: 9. CDR1 SGHRS and CDR2 YFSETQ come from the germline V gene. The CDR3 is made up of 17 amino acids. CDR3 protein: CASSLPDREMGGNTIYF. The DNA of the CDR3 is TGCGCCAGCAGCTTGCCGGACAGGGAGATGGGTGGAAACACCATATATTTT.

The chain combines TRBV5-3 with TRBJ2-3; perhaps TRBD2 as D (5 bases). TRBV5-3 is identified as an open reading frame with a role that is uncertain. V gave up 4 bases and J gave up 0 bases, with 12 bases separating them. This CDR3 comprises 15 residues. DNA for the CDR3: TGTGCCAGAAGCATTCTAGCCCAGAGCACAGATACGCAGTATTTT. Translated: CARSILAQSTDTQYF.

The rearrangement links TRBV7-2 to TRBJ2-7; TRBD1 matches 8 bases. Trimming at V came to 1 base and at J to 2 bases, leaving 10 bases not matched to a gene. CDR1 is SGHTA, CDR2 FQGNSA, per germline. This CDR3 has 17 residues. CDR3 in amino acids: CASSLVSGGASPYEQYF. In DNA, the CDR3 is TGTGCCAGCAGCTTAGTATCAGGGGGCGCGTCGCCCTACGAGCAGTACTTC.

The chain has TRBV13 and TRBJ2-2; TRBD1 agrees at 10 bases. Trimming at V came to 4 bases and at J to 4 bases, leaving 6 bases not matched to a gene. CDR1 and CDR2 (germline): PRHDT, FYEKMQ (reference sequence). The CDR3 sequence is 16 residues long. The chain's CDR3 is CASSSSGQGITGELFF. The CDR3 DNA reads as TGTGCCAGCAGCTCCTCGGGACAGGGGATCACCGGGGAGCTGTTTTTT.

The chain employs TRBV14 and TRBJ2-5, with 8 bases aligning to TRBD1. The germline V gene encodes CDR1 SGHDN and CDR2 FVKESK. The V segment lost 1 base and the J segment 5 bases; nucleotides outside the gene matches: 9. This CDR3 is 16 amino acids long. CDR3 in amino acids: CASSQAFPTGGETQYF. In DNA form, the CDR3 reads TGTGCCAGCAGCCAAGCTTTCCCCACAGGGGGTGAGACCCAGTACTTC.

The rearrangement joins TRBV5-1 to TRBJ2-7; D uncertain. CDR1 is SGHRS, CDR2 YFSETQ, per germline. V was trimmed by 1 base and J by 1 base, leaving 12 bases between them. CDR3 length: 15 amino acids. CDR3 region: CASSLYPSASYEQYF. In DNA, the CDR3 is TGCGCCAGCAGCTTGTATCCTAGTGCATCCTACGAGCAGTACTTC. The full variable domain, in which reference TRBV5-1 and TRBJ2-7 provide the parts outside the CDR3, is KAGVTQTPRYLIKTRGQQVTLSCSPISGHRSVSWYQQTPGQGLQFLFEYFSETQRNKGNFPGRFSGRQFSNSRSEMNVSTLELGDSALYLCASSLYPSASYEQYFGPGTRLTVT.

The chain links TRBV5-1 to TRBJ2-2; 8 nucleotides match TRBD1. The CDR3 runs to 16 residues. CDR1 and CDR2 (germline): SGHRS, YFSETQ. V shed 0 bases, J shed 7 bases, and the junction held 8 bases outside the gene matches. In nucleotides, the CDR3 is TGCGCCAGCAGCTTGGAGCAGGGGGCGCTCGGCGGGGAGCTGTTTTTT. It codes for CASSLEQGALGGELFF.

The chain combines TRBV7-2 with TRBJ2-7; D remains unclear. From germline, CDR1 is SGHTA and CDR2 FQGNSA. V was pared by 2 bases and J by 2 bases, with 10 bases between. This CDR3 has 14 amino acids. This CDR3 is CASSLPTVTYEQYF. In nucleotides, the CDR3 is TGTGCCAGCAGCTTACCCACGGTGACCTACGAGCAGTACTTC.

Only one count was recorded for this clone. The CDR3 loop reads CASSEEGDRGVYEQYF. In DNA form, the CDR3 reads TGTGCCAGCAGTGAAGAGGGCGACAGGGGGGTGTACGAGCAGTACTTC. This chain uses TRBV2 with TRBJ2-7, with 9 bases matching TRBD1. Trimming at V came to 1 base and at J to 4 bases, leaving 8 bases not matched to a gene. This CDR3 is built from 16 residues. In germline, CDR1 is SNHLY, CDR2 FYNNEI.

The genes are TRBV18 and TRBJ2-4; weak D call: TRBD1 (6 bases). The CDR3 spans 16 residues. Germline-derived CDR1 and CDR2 are KGHSH and LQKENI. V lost 3 bases and J lost 1, with 13 bases in between. The CDR3 sequence: CASSPQDSWAKNIQYF. CDR3 bases: TGTGCCAGCTCACCCCAGGACAGTTGGGCCAAAAACATTCAGTACTTC. The full variable domain, its missing parts supplied by reference TRBV18 and TRBJ2-4, is NAGVMQNPRHLVRRRGQEARLRCSPMKGHSHVYWYRQLPEEGLKFMVYLQKENIIDESGMPKERFSAEFPKEGPSILRIQQVVRGDSAAYFCASSPQDSWAKNIQYFGAGTRLSVL.

The chain is built from TRBV25-1 and TRBJ2-1, with D tentatively TRBD1 (5 bases). V was trimmed by 0 bases and J by 8 bases, leaving 5 bases between them. This CDR3 spans 12 amino acids. Germline loops: CDR1 MGHDK, CDR2 SYGVNS. CDR3 DNA: TGTGCCAGCAGTGAATACAGGGATGAGCAGTTCTTC. Its translation: CASSEYRDEQFF.

As regards this clone: Given a much more abundant clone one base away, this may be a read error. The rearrangement uses TRBV5-6 and TRBJ1-2; TRBD1 might be the D (6 bases). This CDR3 has 13 amino acids. Germline V gene sequence: CDR1 SGHDT, CDR2 YYEEEE. Trimming shortened V by 4 bases and J by 4 bases, and 11 bases separated the two germline ends. The CDR3 reads CASSPGQSYGYTF. The CDR3, as DNA: TGTGCCAGCAGCCCAGGACAGTCCTATGGCTACACCTTC.

V usage is TRBV7-2 and J usage is TRBJ1-5; the D gene is possibly TRBD1 (6 bases). There are 14 residues in the CDR3. Germline CDR1 and CDR2: SGHTA and FQGNSA. With 5 bases removed from V and 1 base from J, the gap between germline ends came to 9 bases. CDR3 amino acids: CASSADRSNQPQHF. The CDR3 DNA is TGTGCCAGCAGCGCAGACAGGAGCAATCAGCCCCAGCATTTT.

As concerns this clone: The junction and the germline gene differ at one end; a read error may be behind it. The chain combines TRBV28 with TRBJ2-1, with TRBD2 identical over 11 bases. Germline assignment: CDR1 MDHEN and CDR2 SYDVKM. This CDR3 is built from 14 residues. CDR3 in amino acids: CVSSVTSGNNEQFF. CDR3 DNA sequence: TGTGTCAGCAGTGTGACTAGCGGGAACAATGAGCAGTTCTTC.

V usage is TRBV19 and J usage is TRBJ1-5; 8 bases map to TRBD1. The CDR3 totals 18 residues. CDR1 and CDR2 (germline): LNHDA, SQIVND (reference sequence). The V gene end was trimmed by 8 bases and the J gene end by 0 bases; junction bases not matched to a gene: 15. The CDR3: CASHTGGTGGYSNQPQHF. The DNA of the CDR3 is TGTGCCAGTCACACCGGGGGAACAGGGGGATATAGCAATCAGCCCCAGCATTTT.

Only a few counts were recorded for this clone. The V and J genes are TRBV15 and TRBJ1-6; D perhaps matches TRBD1 (6 bases). V lost 3 bases and J lost 9, with 21 bases in between. CDR3 length: 17 residues. CDR1 is LNHNV and CDR2 is YYDKDF in the germline V gene (reference sequence). CDR3 residues: CATSRGLGAGVFSPLHF. The CDR3 nucleotides read TGTGCCACCAGCAGGGGCTTGGGCGCAGGGGTTTTTTCACCCCTCCACTTT.

The V and J genes are TRBV9 and TRBJ2-5, with 7 bases that match TRBD2. J gave up 2 bases and V 0 bases, and 7 bases lay outside the gene matches. Germline V gene lookup returns CDR1 SGDLS and CDR2 YYNGEE. The CDR3 spans 16 residues. The CDR3 DNA reads as TGTGCCAGCAGCGTAGGATCGGCTAGCGGACAAGAGACCCAGTACTTC. Residues: CASSVGSASGQETQYF.

The chain combines TRBV28 with TRBJ2-7, with 8 bases matching TRBD1. The germline V gene has CDR1 MDHEN and CDR2 SYDVKM. Trimming removed 3 bases from V and 3 bases from J; junction bases left unmatched: 13. The CDR3 is made up of 17 amino acids. CDR3 in DNA: TGTGCCAGCAGTTTTACCCCCGGACAGGGACCTAACTACGAGCAGTACTTC. Translation gives CASSFTPGQGPNYEQYF.

The table lists this clone with a few counts. The chain links TRBV12-3 or TRBV12-4 to TRBJ1-2; D gene unclear. This CDR3 contains 13 residues. The V end was cut by 4 bases, the J end by 4 bases, with 10 bases between. CDR3 coding DNA: TGTGCCAGCAGTTCCCACCTATCCTATGGCTACACCTTC. Protein sequence: CASSSHLSYGYTF.

This chain joins TRBV5-1 and TRBJ2-7, with 7 bases matching TRBD2. With 0 bases clipped from V and 0 bases from J, the junction kept 12 bases outside the gene matches. Germline V gene data show CDR1 as SGHRS and CDR2 as YFSETQ. The CDR3 sequence is 18 residues long. CDR3 protein: CASSLARGSHPLSYEQYF. As DNA, the CDR3 is TGCGCCAGCAGCTTGGCCCGCGGGAGCCACCCCCTCTCCTACGAGCAGTACTTC.

This sequence joins TRBV9 and TRBJ1-1; 9 bases line up with TRBD1. After removal of 1 base from V and 5 bases from J, the junction contained 6 bases not matched to a gene. The germline gives CDR1 SGDLS, CDR2 YYNGEE. This CDR3 spans 15 amino acids. The CDR3 is CASSVQTGGLTEAFF. As DNA, the CDR3 is TGTGCCAGCAGCGTACAAACAGGGGGCCTTACTGAAGCTTTCTTT. Filled out from reference TRBV9 and TRBJ1-1, the complete variable domain reads DSGVTQTPKHLITATGQRVTLRCSPRSGDLSVYWYQQSLDQGLQFLIQYYNGEERAKGNILERFSAQQFPDLHSELNLSSLELGDSALYFCASSVQTGGLTEAFFGQGTRLTVV.

CDR3 DNA: TGTGCCAGCAGCTTAACAGGGAATAACTATGGCTACACCTTC. Its protein product is CASSLTGNNYGYTF. This chain uses TRBV11-2 with TRBJ1-2, with D perhaps matching TRBD1 (6 bases). Germline CDR1 is SGHAT and CDR2 is FQNNGV. This CDR3 is built from 14 residues. The V end was cut by 2 bases, the J end by 1 base, with 8 bases between.